A single sample is the source of the 10 T cell receptor beta chains below, sequenced in a study of blood T cells in healthy people across ages. Then a second PCR, running about 6 to 11 cycles, was carried out with a sample-barcoded 5' primer and a J-beta primer mix. TCRdb recomputed calls from the 5' RACE reads with MiXCR, one row per CDR3 protein. The repertoire holds about 780,000 distinct CDR3 sequences, roughly 46% seen once, with 18% in the top ten. The sample taken for sequencing was blood. These receptors were taken from a man older than 75 in good health.

The chain is built from TRBV10-3 and TRBJ1-2; 7 nucleotides agree with TRBD1. The CDR3 has 12 residues. V gave up 5 bases and J gave up 10 bases; unmatched junction bases: 7. Germline values: CDR1 ENHRY, CDR2 SYGVKD. CDR3 DNA: TGTGCCATCAGTAAGAGCGACAGGGCCTACACCTTC. It is translated as CAISKSDRAYTF.

The V and J genes are TRBV4-3 and TRBJ1-2; D is ambiguous. CDR1 and CDR2 (germline): LGHNA, YSLEER. Trimming cost V 4 bases and J 4 bases, with 16 bases left between them. This CDR3 is built from 15 residues. In nucleotides, the CDR3 is TGCGCCAGCAGCCTTATAGACACCGAATTCTATGGCTACACCTTC. Amino acid sequence: CASSLIDTEFYGYTF.

Notes on this clonotype: This may arise from a read error, as a much more abundant clone is one base away. This chain connects TRBV27 to TRBJ2-1, with D possibly TRBD1 on 5 matching bases. The CDR3 runs 14 residues. CDR1 and CDR2 (germline): MNHEY, SMNVEV (reference sequence). As DNA, the CDR3 is TGTGCCGGCAGTTTATTACAGGCCTACAATGAGCAGTTCTTC. As protein: CAGSLLQAYNEQFF.

The CDR3 here is CASSSRQEADTQYF. CDR3 DNA sequence: TGTGCCAGCAGCTCTCGACAGGAGGCAGATACGCAGTATTTT. The chain has TRBV7-2 and TRBJ2-3; a weak D match, TRBD1 (6 bases). Trimming took 4 bases from V and 4 from J, leaving 12 bases between them. Germline V gives CDR1 SGHTA, CDR2 FQGNSA. This CDR3 has 14 residues.

V usage is TRBV20-1 and J usage is TRBJ2-1; 7 bases line up with TRBD2. Germline V gives CDR1 DFQATT, CDR2 SNEGSKA (reference sequence). The trim removed 6 bases at V and 7 bases at J, leaving 12 bases unmatched. The CDR3 sequence is 14 residues long. The chain's CDR3 is CSAEARLASNEQFF. The CDR3 coding sequence is TGCAGTGCGGAAGCTCGACTAGCTTCAAATGAGCAGTTCTTC.

This clonotype was counted ten times or more. The gene calls are TRBV12-3 or TRBV12-4 and TRBJ2-1, with TRBD2 as a possible D gene (6 bases). V was shortened by 3 bases and J by 7 bases, with 7 bases between the two germline ends. The CDR3 has 12 residues. The CDR3, as DNA: TGTGCCAGCAGTTTTGCGGGGAATGAGCAGTTCTTC. This gives the protein CASSFAGNEQFF.

The V and J genes are TRBV10-1 and TRBJ1-1, with D possibly matching TRBD1 (5 bases). The CDR3 is 14 residues long. The germline V gene encodes CDR1 WNHNN and CDR2 SYGVQD (reference sequence). V was cut by 6 bases and J by 3 bases, with 14 bases left in between. The chain's CDR3 is CASSIRDGDTEAFF. The CDR3, as DNA: TGCGCCAGCAGCATCCGGGACGGGGACACTGAAGCTTTCTTT.

The genes are TRBV28 and TRBJ2-1; 11 nucleotides match TRBD1. The length of the CDR3 is 15 residues. Trimming at V came to 5 bases and at J to 5 bases, leaving 5 bases not matched to a gene. Germline V gene sequence: CDR1 MDHEN, CDR2 SYDVKM. The CDR3: CASSPGTGGNNEQFF. The CDR3 nucleotides are TGTGCCAGCAGTCCCGGGACAGGGGGGAACAATGAGCAGTTCTTC.

This rearrangement joins TRBV20-1 to TRBJ2-7; D is unclear. The end of the DNA aligns better with TRBJ2-5, so the J call may be wrong. Germline lookup yields CDR1 DFQATT and CDR2 SNEGSKA (reference sequence). The CDR3 is 13 amino acids. CDR3 region: CSASLQMRKTQYF. CDR3 nucleotide sequence: TGCAGTGCTAGTTTACAAATGCGGAAGACCCAGTACTTC.

The chain has TRBV12-3 or TRBV12-4 and TRBJ2-7; no firm D call. Gene TRBJ2-5 matches the end of the DNA better, so the J call may be wrong. The CDR3 extends over 14 amino acids. The CDR3 sequence: CASRLLQDGATQYF. DNA for the CDR3: TGTGCCAGCAGATTACTTCAGGACGGCGCGACCCAGTACTTC.